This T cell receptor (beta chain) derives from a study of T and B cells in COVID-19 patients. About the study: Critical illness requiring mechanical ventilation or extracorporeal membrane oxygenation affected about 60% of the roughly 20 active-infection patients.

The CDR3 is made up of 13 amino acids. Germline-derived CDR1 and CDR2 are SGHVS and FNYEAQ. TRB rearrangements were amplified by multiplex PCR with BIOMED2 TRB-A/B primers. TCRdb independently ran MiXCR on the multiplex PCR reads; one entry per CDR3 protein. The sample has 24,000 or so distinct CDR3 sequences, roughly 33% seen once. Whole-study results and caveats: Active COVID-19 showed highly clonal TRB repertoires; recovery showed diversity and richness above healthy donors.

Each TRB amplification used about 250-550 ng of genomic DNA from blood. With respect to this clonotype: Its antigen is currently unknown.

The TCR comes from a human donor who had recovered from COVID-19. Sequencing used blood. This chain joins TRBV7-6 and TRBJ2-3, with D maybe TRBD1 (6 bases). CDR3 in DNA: TGTGCAAGCCGACGACAGGGCACAGATACGCAGTATTTT. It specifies CASRRQGTDTQYF.